Listed here is a single T cell receptor beta chain. The data were taken from a study of blood T cell repertoires in COVID-19. Whole-study context: The study drew acute and convalescent COVID-19 samples from the United States, Italy and Spain.

This table comes from immunoSEQ multiplex PCR, and its TCRdb copy is limited to in-frame clones, with some not included. The table records 150,000 to 200,000 clones, around 87% of them present only once. The ends lost 4 bases at V and 6 bases at J; junction bases unmatched: 3. The germline V gene has CDR1 SGDLS and CDR2 YYNGEE. This CDR3 is built from 14 residues. This TCR was sampled from an elderly woman in a cohort sampled during active or convalescent COVID-19. V and J are TRBV9 and TRBJ1-6; the match to TRBD1 covers 8 bases. Source material: peripheral blood. In DNA form, the CDR3 reads TGTGCCAGCAGCCCGGGACAGGTTAATTCACCCCTCCACTTT. Translating it yields CASSPGQVNSPLHF. The entire variable domain, with the rest obtained from reference TRBV9 and TRBJ1-6, is as follows: DSGVTQTPKHLITATGQRVTLRCSPRSGDLSVYWYQQSLDQGLQFLIQYYNGEERAKGNILERFSAQQFPDLHSELNLSSLELGDSALYFCASSPGQVNSPLHFGNGTRLTVT.